This T cell receptor (beta chain) was observed in a study of PD-L1 blockade in urothelial cancer. This clone was picked up a small number of times. Profiled with immunoSEQ multiplex PCR; TCRdb holds only in-frame clones, not every one. The top ten hold 8% to 9% of the sample, which has about 32,000 clones, just over 35% seen once. The CDR3 contains 11 residues. The V and J ends lost 6 bases and 12 bases respectively, with 14 bases between them. The material was tumor tissue, obtained before atezolizumab (anti-PD-L1) treatment. The rearrangement joins TRBV6-7 to TRBJ2-5, with no clear D. TRBV6-7 is sorted into the ORF group, with uncertain function. The source is a man aged 60 to 69 with urothelial cancer. The CDR3 protein is CASRNIPEEYF. In nucleotides, the CDR3 is TGTGCCAGCAGGAACATACCCGAGGAGTACTTC.